This T cell receptor beta chain stems from a study of tumor-infiltrating lymphocytes in primary liver carcinoma. Germline values: CDR1 WNHNN, CDR2 SYGVQD (reference sequence). The CDR3 loop spans 15 amino acids. Trimming removed 6 bases from V and 8 bases from J, with 19 bases in between. Findings and caveats of the study: About 7.5-25% of top clones, no more, were shared by all five regions.

Co-extraction of RNA and DNA was performed on roughly 20-33 mg of unsorted bulk tissue. Chronic HBV infection, which was untreated, was present in the patients. Each tumor specimen held more than 80% viable tumor cells. As for this clonotype: Its antigen remains unidentified.

The authors made TCR beta cDNA from 400 to 550 ng total RNA with a constant-region primer. TCR beta libraries came from three nested multiplex PCR rounds using slightly modified ARM-PCR. Investigators reported that the first two PCR rounds, at about 11 cycles each, used TRBV1-TRBV30 forward primers with a C-beta reverse primer. TCRdb re-derived calls from the multiplex PCR reads in MiXCR, one entry per CDR3 protein. The data contain 150,000 to 200,000 distinct CDR3 sequences, over 80% of them singletons. The clonotype comes from a man aged 35 to 55 with primary liver carcinoma and hepatitis B virus infection. The sample consisted of tumor tissue from primary liver carcinoma. The rearrangement joins TRBV10-1 to TRBJ2-2, with D perhaps matching TRBD2 (5 bases). In nucleotides, the CDR3 is TGCGCCAGCAGGGAGGACGCGAGCGAGGCAGGGGAGCTGTTTTTT. Its protein product is CASREDASEAGELFF.